Listed below are T cell receptor beta chains from one sample, sequenced in a study of blood T cell repertoires in COVID-19. Clones were sequenced by immunoSEQ multiplex PCR, and TCRdb holds only the in-frame ones, with some missing. The sample lists more than 250,000 clones; roughly 84% were seen once. Sequenced material: peripheral blood. The source is a human donor in a cohort sampled during active COVID-19. CDR3s include the opening cysteine and the closing phenylalanine or tryptophan. D genes are given only for firm matches. The size of a clone is reported for some rows only, either as once, few or many, or as a class for expanded clones.

CDR3 protein: CASSMRGADETQYF; CDR3 DNA: TGTGCCAGCAGCATGCGGGGGGCCGACGAGACCCAGTACTTC; clone size: NA; D gene: TRBD2; CDR3 length: 14; J gene: TRBJ2-5; V gene: TRBV5-6
CDR3 protein: CASKRDSDEKLFF; CDR3 DNA: TGTGCCAGCAAAAGGGACAGCGACGAAAAACTGTTTTTT; clone size: NA; D gene: TRBD1; CDR3 length: 13; J gene: TRBJ1-4; V gene: TRBV2
CDR3 protein: CASRPGQGARGTEAFF; CDR3 DNA: TGTGCTAGCAGACCGGGACAGGGGGCGCGGGGCACTGAAGCTTTCTTT; clone size: NA; D gene: TRBD1; CDR3 length: 16; J gene: TRBJ1-1; V gene: TRBV12-5
CDR3 protein: CAIHVQDQGPGSGYTF; CDR3 DNA: TGTGCCATCCACGTCCAGGATCAGGGCCCCGGGAGCGGCTACACCTTC; clone size: NA; D gene: NA; CDR3 length: 16; J gene: TRBJ1-2; V gene: TRBV10-3
CDR3 protein: CASSGNSGNTIYF; CDR3 DNA: TGTGCCAGCAGCGGGAACAGCGGAAACACCATATATTTT; clone size: NA; D gene: NA; CDR3 length: 13; J gene: TRBJ1-3; V gene: TRBV9
CDR3 protein: CASSPGGTEAFF; CDR3 DNA: TGTGCCAGCAGCCCAGGGGGCACTGAAGCTTTCTTT; clone size: NA; D gene: TRBD1; CDR3 length: 12; J gene: TRBJ1-1; V gene: TRBV6-6
CDR3 protein: CASSFPGGTEAFF; CDR3 DNA: TGCGCCAGCAGCTTCCCAGGGGGCACTGAAGCTTTCTTT; clone size: few; D gene: TRBD1; CDR3 length: 13; J gene: TRBJ1-1; V gene: TRBV5-1
CDR3 protein: CASSEQGGNSPLHF; CDR3 DNA: TGTGCCAGCAGTGAACAGGGTGGCAATTCACCCCTCCACTTT; clone size: NA; D gene: NA; CDR3 length: 14; J gene: TRBJ1-6; V gene: TRBV6-1
CDR3 protein: CASSIWEGARGETQYF; CDR3 DNA: TGTGCCAGTAGTATCTGGGAAGGGGCGCGGGGAGAGACCCAGTACTTC; clone size: NA; D gene: NA; CDR3 length: 16; J gene: TRBJ2-5; V gene: TRBV19
CDR3 protein: CASSNGDTQYF; CDR3 DNA: TGTGCCAGCAGTAACGGAGATACGCAGTATTTT; clone size: NA; D gene: NA; CDR3 length: 11; J gene: TRBJ2-3; V gene: TRBV6-5
CDR3 protein: CASSLAGIGNTIYF; CDR3 DNA: TGCGCCAGCAGCTTGGCCGGGATAGGAAACACCATATATTTT; clone size: NA; D gene: NA; CDR3 length: 14; J gene: TRBJ1-3; V gene: TRBV5-1
CDR3 protein: CASSPRTGSGNTIYF; CDR3 DNA: TGTGCCAGCAGCCCGAGGACAGGGTCTGGAAACACCATATATTTT; clone size: NA; D gene: TRBD1; CDR3 length: 15; J gene: TRBJ1-3; V gene: TRBV7-6
CDR3 protein: CASRVVRDTSQREGSYEQYF; CDR3 DNA: TGCGCCAGCAGGGTCGTCCGGGACACCAGCCAGCGGGAGGGTTCCTACGAGCAGTACTTC; clone size: NA; D gene: TRBD2; CDR3 length: 20; J gene: TRBJ2-7; V gene: TRBV10-1
CDR3 protein: CASSFYPHRDNSPLHF; CDR3 DNA: TGTGCCAGCAGCTTCTACCCGCACAGGGACAATTCACCCCTCCACTTT; clone size: NA; D gene: NA; CDR3 length: 16; J gene: TRBJ1-6; V gene: TRBV7-8
CDR3 protein: CASSSTGNTEAFF; CDR3 DNA: TGTGCCAGCAGCTCCACAGGGAACACTGAAGCTTTCTTT; clone size: NA; D gene: NA; CDR3 length: 13; J gene: TRBJ1-1; V gene: TRBV5-4
CDR3 protein: CASTVTGAGNSEQYF; CDR3 DNA: TGTGCCAGCACCGTGACAGGGGCAGGGAACTCCGAGCAGTACTTC; clone size: NA; D gene: TRBD1; CDR3 length: 15; J gene: TRBJ2-7; V gene: TRBV2
CDR3 protein: CASSGTSGRAANPQITQYF; CDR3 DNA: TGTGCCAGCAGTGGGACTAGCGGGAGGGCCGCGAATCCCCAAATTACGCAGTATTTT; clone size: NA; D gene: TRBD2; CDR3 length: 19; J gene: TRBJ2-3; V gene: TRBV6-1
CDR3 protein: CASSQGLKLQETQYF; CDR3 DNA: TGTGCCAGCAGCCAGGGACTAAAGTTACAAGAGACCCAGTACTTC; clone size: once; D gene: TRBD2; CDR3 length: 15; J gene: TRBJ2-5; V gene: TRBV3-1/TRBV3-2
CDR3 protein: CASSQDSRGNYGYTF; CDR3 DNA: TGCGCCAGCAGCCAAGATTCCAGGGGTAACTATGGCTACACCTTC; clone size: NA; D gene: NA; CDR3 length: 15; J gene: TRBJ1-2; V gene: TRBV4-3
CDR3 protein: CASRNDRGRVEKLFF; CDR3 DNA: TGTGCCAGCAGAAACGACAGGGGGAGGGTTGAAAAACTGTTTTTT; clone size: NA; D gene: TRBD1; CDR3 length: 15; J gene: TRBJ1-4; V gene: TRBV6-5
CDR3 protein: CASSQDGRAEAFF; CDR3 DNA: TGTGCCAGCAGCCAAGACGGGAGGGCTGAAGCTTTCTTT; clone size: NA; D gene: NA; CDR3 length: 13; J gene: TRBJ1-1; V gene: TRBV3-1/TRBV3-2
CDR3 protein: CSVSDRVRDEQFF; CDR3 DNA: TGCAGCGTTTCGGACAGGGTAAGGGATGAGCAGTTCTTC; clone size: NA; D gene: TRBD1; CDR3 length: 13; J gene: TRBJ2-1; V gene: TRBV29-1
CDR3 protein: CASGLDARALYGYTF; CDR3 DNA: TGTGCTAGTGGTTTGGATGCCAGGGCTCTCTATGGCTACACCTTC; clone size: NA; D gene: NA; CDR3 length: 15; J gene: TRBJ1-2; V gene: TRBV12-5
CDR3 protein: CASSPGQGHNEKLFF; CDR3 DNA: TGTGCCAGCAGCCCGGGACAGGGTCATAATGAAAAACTGTTTTTT; clone size: NA; D gene: TRBD1; CDR3 length: 15; J gene: TRBJ1-4; V gene: TRBV7-9
CDR3 protein: CASSPPPDRGLKAGANVLTF; CDR3 DNA: TGCGCCAGCAGTCCACCACCGGACAGGGGGCTAAAGGCTGGGGCCAACGTCCTGACTTTC; clone size: NA; D gene: TRBD1; CDR3 length: 20; J gene: TRBJ2-6; V gene: TRBV23-1
CDR3 protein: CASSEKTGARTEAFF; CDR3 DNA: TGTGCCAGCAGCGAGAAGACAGGGGCGCGGACTGAAGCTTTCTTT; clone size: NA; D gene: TRBD1; CDR3 length: 15; J gene: TRBJ1-1; V gene: TRBV7-2
CDR3 protein: CASSAIAQGNSPLHF; CDR3 DNA: TGTGCCAGCAGCGCCATCGCGCAGGGTAATTCACCCCTCCACTTT; clone size: few; D gene: NA; CDR3 length: 15; J gene: TRBJ1-6; V gene: TRBV7-6
CDR3 protein: CASSSLGAGELFF; CDR3 DNA: TGCGCCAGCAGTTCCCTCGGGGCCGGGGAGCTGTTTTTT; clone size: few; D gene: NA; CDR3 length: 13; J gene: TRBJ2-2; V gene: TRBV10-2
CDR3 protein: CASSLVKAGDGDTQYF; CDR3 DNA: TGTGCCAGCAGCTTAGTGAAGGCGGGGGATGGAGATACGCAGTATTTT; clone size: NA; D gene: TRBD2; CDR3 length: 16; J gene: TRBJ2-3; V gene: TRBV7-2
CDR3 protein: CASSLTTSGEEETQYF; CDR3 DNA: TGTGCCAGCAGCCTGACGACTAGCGGGGAAGAAGAGACCCAGTACTTC; clone size: few; D gene: TRBD2; CDR3 length: 16; J gene: TRBJ2-5; V gene: TRBV7-6
CDR3 protein: CASSGRTGYEQYF; CDR3 DNA: TGTGCCAGCAGTGGTAGGACAGGATACGAGCAGTACTTC; clone size: few; D gene: TRBD1; CDR3 length: 13; J gene: TRBJ2-7; V gene: TRBV2
CDR3 protein: CASSQKPNTEAFF; CDR3 DNA: TGTGCCAGCAGCCAGAAGCCGAACACTGAAGCTTTCTTT; clone size: NA; D gene: NA; CDR3 length: 13; J gene: TRBJ1-1; V gene: TRBV14
CDR3 protein: CASSPTGGPTLNYGYTF; CDR3 DNA: TGTGCCAGCAGCCCGACAGGGGGTCCGACCCTAAACTATGGCTACACCTTC; clone size: NA; D gene: TRBD1; CDR3 length: 17; J gene: TRBJ1-2; V gene: TRBV7-3
CDR3 protein: CASSLAQGGGYTF; CDR3 DNA: TGTGCCAGCAGCTTGGCCCAGGGGGGTGGCTACACCTTC; clone size: once; D gene: TRBD1; CDR3 length: 13; J gene: TRBJ1-2; V gene: TRBV5-6
CDR3 protein: CASRRQGAGEFF; CDR3 DNA: TGTGCCAGCAGACGACAGGGGGCTGGAGAGTTCTTC; clone size: once; D gene: TRBD1; CDR3 length: 12; J gene: TRBJ2-1; V gene: TRBV11-2
CDR3 protein: CASGPRGAGNTIYF; CDR3 DNA: TGTGCCAGCGGACCACGGGGGGCTGGAAACACCATATATTTT; clone size: once; D gene: NA; CDR3 length: 14; J gene: TRBJ1-3; V gene: TRBV28
CDR3 protein: CASSPAGLSSYNEQFF; CDR3 DNA: TGTGCCAGCTCACCGGCGGGGTTGAGCTCCTACAATGAGCAGTTCTTC; clone size: once; D gene: NA; CDR3 length: 16; J gene: TRBJ2-1; V gene: TRBV18
CDR3 protein: CASSRGTGGWNQPQHF; CDR3 DNA: TGTGCCAGCAGTCGAGGGACAGGGGGCTGGAATCAGCCCCAGCATTTT; clone size: few; D gene: TRBD1; CDR3 length: 16; J gene: TRBJ1-5; V gene: TRBV27
CDR3 protein: CASSSPGGGQGGEKLFF; CDR3 DNA: TGTGCCAGCAGCTCTCCTGGAGGGGGACAGGGGGGTGAAAAACTGTTTTTT; clone size: NA; D gene: TRBD1; CDR3 length: 17; J gene: TRBJ1-4; V gene: TRBV5-5
CDR3 protein: CASSQSEGVNTGELFF; CDR3 DNA: TGCGCCAGCAGCCAATCCGAGGGGGTTAACACCGGGGAGCTGTTTTTT; clone size: NA; D gene: NA; CDR3 length: 16; J gene: TRBJ2-2; V gene: TRBV4-1
CDR3 protein: CAISGGPSYNEQFF; CDR3 DNA: TGTGCCATCAGTGGTGGGCCCTCCTACAATGAGCAGTTCTTC; clone size: NA; D gene: NA; CDR3 length: 14; J gene: TRBJ2-1; V gene: TRBV10-3
CDR3 protein: CASSPQGLRSGANVLTF; CDR3 DNA: TGTGCCAGCAGCCCACAGGGGTTGCGCTCTGGGGCCAACGTCCTGACTTTC; clone size: NA; D gene: TRBD1; CDR3 length: 17; J gene: TRBJ2-6; V gene: TRBV14
CDR3 protein: CASSPAQGTEAFF; CDR3 DNA: TGTGCCAGCAGCCCGGCACAGGGCACTGAAGCTTTCTTT; clone size: NA; D gene: NA; CDR3 length: 13; J gene: TRBJ1-1; V gene: TRBV5-6
CDR3 protein: CASRSGSNTGELFF; CDR3 DNA: TGCGCCAGCAGGAGCGGTTCGAACACCGGGGAGCTGTTTTTT; clone size: NA; D gene: NA; CDR3 length: 14; J gene: TRBJ2-2; V gene: TRBV10-1
CDR3 protein: CASSQDRNYEQYF; CDR3 DNA: TGTGCCAGCTCACAGGACAGAAACTACGAGCAGTACTTC; clone size: NA; D gene: NA; CDR3 length: 13; J gene: TRBJ2-7; V gene: TRBV18